This T cell receptor beta chain is from a study of HIV-infected patients and healthy controls (dated by TCRdb to the mid-2010s). With regard to the full study: CD4 counts rose modestly but significantly in about 90% of the 16 patients after three months of therapy, yet stayed below normal ranges. No consistent shift in CD8 counts was seen during early therapy, whereas a slight rise was seen in the CD4:CD8 ratio. An undetectable viral load was attained by 11 of 16 patients by the second bleed and by all patients after a further year of therapy. Relative to controls, total CDR3 counts per chain did not differ significantly, and patients lacked overall T-cell lymphocytopenia. The study asked whether deep sequencing of the TCR repertoire from small blood samples of HIV patients could detect immune perturbation and reconstitution.

Reverse transcription of around 450 ng RNA was performed with SuperScript III using primers directed against the alpha and beta constant regions. Separate libraries for the alpha and beta chains were generated through chain-specific third strand synthesis that incorporated multiplexing indices. To avoid primer bias, the protocol used one single primer pair to amplify every rearrangement within a chain, and the protocol also attached molecular barcodes to each cDNA molecule. Purified cDNA was ligated with T4 RNA Ligase 1 onto a 5' RACE adapter bearing a random hexamer and the SP2 sequencing primer site. Second strand synthesis was primed from the SP2 site with Phusion polymerase, using slow temperature ramps to favor optimal annealing. The 12-nucleotide barcode on each molecule comprised two random hexamer sequences, both introduced before amplification and concatenated. An amplification PCR of 23 cycles with P5s and P7 primers came after a short first PCR that had added P5 and P7 adapter elements plus a second index. A total of 25 to 30 PCR cycles were applied to the libraries, which were quantified on a Qubit, sized on a Bioanalyzer, and diluted to roughly 4.4 nM. The normalized libraries were sequenced on an Illumina MiSeq using 2 x 250 paired-end kits. Reverse transcription reactions underwent purification over MinElute columns, with elution into roughly 10 ul Tris-Cl. Adapter ligations were incubated for approximately 25 hours at 16 degrees C and subsequently purified with AMPure XP beads at a 1:1 ratio. Concerning the study's data processing: Demultiplexed FASTQ files were processed with a modified Decombinator by which V, J, insert and barcode information was output. Sequences that shared a barcode but differed from the dominant sequence were treated as errors and discarded, and barcodes were clustered at Levenshtein distance 3 and counted to estimate the original cDNA molecules. The R packages ineq, vegan, igraph and RCytoscape were used for downstream analyses, together with IMGT nomenclature and CDR3 definitions. V gene usage was computed over distinct sequences, each TCR counted once to avoid skew from clonal expansion. Unique CDR3 amino acid sequences within a donor were connected in similarity networks whenever two sequences differed by a single Levenshtein edit. The authors compiled published HIV-specific CDR3s (roughly 100 alpha, roughly 760 beta) and CMV-specific CDR3s (approximately 13 alpha, 253 beta) and searched for them in the repertoires. Random subsampling to size-matched repertoires demonstrated that the decreased diversity in patients did not result from their lower sequence numbers. TCRdb reprocessed the public reads (quality trimming at Q25 with fastp, clone calling with MiXCR) and kept in-frame beta chains. Records with the same CDR3 protein are collapsed into one entry carrying the most frequent genes and DNA. TCRdb, rather than the study authors, made the V and J calls. The sample table shows 9,500 to 15,000 distinct CDR3 sequences, and around 9.3% are seen once. Of the sample, about a quarter is held by the ten largest clones.

This clonotype showed up many times. Its cognate antigen has yet to be identified. Base qualities are missing; no much larger clone stands one base away. V and J are truncated by 6 bases and 10 bases respectively, leaving an intervening sequence of 18 bases. The CDR3, from cysteine to phenylalanine, totals 13 residues. The read is trimmed to its CDR3 DNA, 39 bases read in frame from base 1. CDR1 and CDR2, looked up from the germline V gene, are SGHTA and FQGTGA. On the study overall, not on this receptor specifically: In size-matched repertoire data, the apparent post-therapy recovery of the Gini index in HIV-infected patients was not replicated. The pairing of alpha and beta chains was not determined in the samples. Differing numbers of distinct sequences in patients and controls hindered comparison, and size-matching assigned excessive weight to rare events in the HIV-infected data. Only sixteen HIV-infected individuals were processed, which the authors considered a major limit on how widely the findings apply. Compared with controls, HIV-infected patients showed significantly different mean usage of eight alpha and eight beta V genes. Sequencing depth was restricted by the use of whole blood, which also prevented the dynamics of distinct T-cell subpopulations from being separated. More CDR3s were shared between individuals among healthy controls than among HIV+ patients, as measured by Jaccard index and by the count of highly shared sequences. Alpha-chain CDR3s from MAIT cells appeared at high frequency in healthy controls but were severely depleted in HIV+ repertoires. During therapy, a significant decrease in frequency was seen for HIV-associated CDR3s, whereas no significant change was found for CMV-associated CDR3s, although most of them became more frequent. Oligoclonality may be reflected in the significantly higher mean Gini indices of HIV-infected repertoires compared with controls. The observed differences in diversity were not explained by the slight differences in age and sex profiles between the study cohorts. HLA typing of donors was not performed in the study. Healthy control repertoires showed roughly threefold more distinct CDR3s and higher Shannon diversity than untreated HIV+ repertoires.

Whole blood was used without cell fractionation, so all unsorted peripheral T cells were reflected in the repertoire. For RNA extraction, an approximately 2.5 ml sample of peripheral blood was drawn into Tempus tubes. The study enrolled HIV-infected adults who had not yet received antiretroviral therapy and were about to begin treatment, and it processed the first sixteen eligible patients. Patients with febrile or AIDS-related illness, tumors, hepatitis B or C coinfection, immunomodulatory therapy, recent vaccination or treatment interruptions were excluded from enrollment. Residual genomic DNA was removed with the TURBO-DNase kit and globin mRNA was depleted with GLOBINclear. The study collected pretreatment blood from HIV-infected patients just before antiretroviral therapy was started.

The sequences come from blood, collected before antiretroviral therapy. The chain is made from TRBV7-3 and TRBJ1-1, with the D gene not clear enough to name. The clonotype was recovered from an adult with HIV infection. The donor label of this sample is uncertain. CDR3 loop: CASRPGPEGRAFF. The sequenced DNA is TGTGCCAGCAGACCCGGGCCGGAAGGAAGAGCTTTCTTT.